These 17 T cell receptor beta chains were sequenced from one sample in a study of control samples from healthy donors and cancer patients. Profiled with immunoSEQ multiplex PCR; TCRdb holds only in-frame clones, not every one. In total, the table holds some 180,000 clones. Sequences were obtained from blood. The origin of the receptors is a woman younger than 45 in good health.

V gene TRBV5-6 combines with J gene TRBJ1-6; D is perhaps TRBD1 (5 bases). CDR1 is SGHDT and CDR2 is YYEEEE in the germline V gene. V was trimmed by 4 bases and J by 8 bases, leaving 19 bases between them. The CDR3 spans 16 residues. The CDR3 here is CASSPDSGISHSPLHF. As DNA, the CDR3 is TGTGCCAGCAGCCCTGACAGTGGAATCAGTCATTCACCCCTCCACTTT.

The V and J genes are TRBV2 and TRBJ1-2, with 7 bases aligning to TRBD1. The J segment lost 4 bases and the V segment lost 8 bases, leaving 4 bases of the junction unmatched. The CDR3 loop spans 12 amino acids. Germline V CDR1 and CDR2: SNHLY, FYNNEI. In nucleotides, the CDR3 is TGTGCCAGCGGAACAGGGGTCTATGGCTACACCTTC. Translation: CASGTGVYGYTF.

V and J are TRBV10-3 and TRBJ2-3; TRBD2 aligns across 10 bases. This CDR3 is 15 amino acids long. V dropped 0 bases and J dropped 5; count of bases not matched to a gene: 2. The germline V gene has CDR1 ENHRY and CDR2 SYGVKD. CDR3 amino acids: CAISESVAGGDTQYF. CDR3 nucleotides: TGTGCCATCAGTGAGTCGGTAGCGGGGGGAGATACGCAGTATTTT.

The chain employs TRBV13 and TRBJ2-3; D is uncertain. Germline CDR1 and CDR2: PRHDT and FYEKMQ (reference sequence). Trimming removed 0 bases at V and 4 bases at J, with 11 bases between. The CDR3 extends over 15 amino acids. The CDR3 DNA is TGTGCCAGCAGCTTAGGACATAGCAGCGCAGATACGCAGTATTTT. Amino acids: CASSLGHSSADTQYF.

The chain carries TRBV6-2 or TRBV6-3 and TRBJ1-2; no clear D. From germline, CDR1 is MNHEY and CDR2 SVGEGT. The CDR3 totals 14 residues. V was shortened by 2 bases and J by 3 bases, with 10 bases between the two germline ends. CDR3 nucleotide sequence: TGTGCCAGCAGTTACACCTACGCGGACTATGGCTACACCTTC. Translated, it gives CASSYTYADYGYTF.

This rearrangement joins TRBV25-1 to TRBJ2-2, with 7 positions matching TRBD1. This CDR3 spans 17 amino acids. Germline assignment: CDR1 MGHDK and CDR2 SYGVNS. V was clipped by 1 base and J by 4 bases; unmatched bases: 9. The CDR3 DNA is TGTGCCAGCAGTGAATTAACGATTGGGACAGTCACCGGGGAGCTGTTTTTT. It specifies CASSELTIGTVTGELFF.

The rearrangement uses TRBV28 and TRBJ2-7; the D is unclear. V gave up 2 bases and J gave up 8 bases, with 7 bases separating them. The CDR3 contains 11 residues. Germline loops: CDR1 MDHEN, CDR2 SYDVKM. CDR3 DNA: TGTGCCAGCAGTTTAACTGTTCAGCAGTACTTC. Translated: CASSLTVQQYF.

The CDR3 nucleotides read TGTGCCAGCAGTTTATGGACAGGGGAGGTGCTCGACTATGGCTACACCTTC. Protein sequence: CASSLWTGEVLDYGYTF. V is TRBV28 and J is TRBJ1-2, with 8 positions matching TRBD1. Per germline, CDR1 MDHEN and CDR2 SYDVKM. Trimming cost V 0 bases and J 3 bases; bases outside gene matches: 9. This CDR3 is built from 17 residues.

This chain's CDR3 is CASSPTAGGLSYEQYF. The CDR3 nucleotides read TGTGCCAGCTCACCAACCGCGGGGGGCCTCTCCTACGAGCAGTACTTC. This sequence joins TRBV18 and TRBJ2-7, with 8 bases identical to TRBD2. The J segment lost 0 bases and the V segment lost 2 bases, leaving 6 bases of the junction unmatched. The CDR3 runs 16 residues. Germline CDR1 KGHSH, CDR2 LQKENI.

The chain recombines TRBV5-1 with TRBJ2-7; 8 nucleotides line up with TRBD1. The V segment lost 0 bases and the J segment 3 bases; nucleotides outside the gene matches: 5. There are 15 residues in the CDR3. CDR1 and CDR2 (germline): SGHRS, YFSETQ. CDR3 in amino acids: CASSLAKGQDYEQYF. The CDR3 DNA is TGCGCCAGCAGCTTGGCAAAGGGACAGGACTACGAGCAGTACTTC.

The V gene is TRBV5-6, the J gene TRBJ1-2; maybe TRBD1 (5 bases). The CDR3 extends over 13 amino acids. Germline values: CDR1 SGHDT, CDR2 YYEEEE. Trimming pared 4 bases from V and 4 bases from J, leaving 11 bases between. The CDR3 spells CASSGTMGYGYTF. The CDR3 DNA follows: TGTGCCAGCAGCGGGACGATGGGCTATGGCTACACCTTC.

V is TRBV6-6 and J is TRBJ1-5, with D possibly TRBD1 on 5 matching bases. The germline CDR1 and CDR2 sequences are MNHNY and SVGAGI (reference sequence). The V end was cut by 7 bases, the J end by 3 bases, with 13 bases between. The CDR3 runs 14 residues. For the CDR3, the DNA is TGTGCCAGCACCAGTCAGGGATCCAATCAGCCCCAGCATTTT. It specifies CASTSQGSNQPQHF.

CDR3 nucleotides: TGTGCCAGCAGTCTCCGGGATAGTCATCAGCTGGCCCAGCATTTT. Translated, it gives CASSLRDSHQLAQHF. The rearrangement links TRBV6-5 to TRBJ1-5; D gene unclear. The germline gives CDR1 MNHEY, CDR2 SVGAGI. This CDR3 comprises 15 residues. The germline V and J ends were trimmed by 5 bases and 11 bases, with 22 bases remaining between them.

The chain carries TRBV6-1 and TRBJ2-7; D is unresolved. Trimming pared 4 bases from V and 1 base from J, leaving 20 bases between. The CDR3 has 17 residues. Germline V gene sequence: CDR1 MNHNS, CDR2 SASEGT. The CDR3, as DNA: TGTGCCAGCAGTGCCTCATCGGTTGGGATCCTATCCTACGAGCAGTACTTC. Its protein is CASSASSVGILSYEQYF.

The chain is built from TRBV6-6 and TRBJ1-4; TRBD1 aligns across 7 bases. The CDR3 runs to 15 residues. Germline V lookup: CDR1 MNHNY, CDR2 SVGAGI (reference sequence). V dropped 10 bases and J dropped 0; count of bases not matched to a gene: 8. CDR3 residues: CATSDRTATNEKLFF. CDR3 DNA sequence: TGTGCCACCTCGGACAGGACCGCAACTAATGAAAAACTGTTTTTT.

The genes are TRBV5-6 and TRBJ1-4; 9 bases are a match to TRBD1. CDR3 size: 14 residues. Germline CDR1 is SGHDT and CDR2 is YYEEEE. Trimming cost V 5 bases and J 5 bases; bases outside gene matches: 4. CDR3 in amino acids: CASRLTGGNEKLFF. The CDR3 region has the DNA TGTGCCAGCAGACTGACAGGGGGGAATGAAAAACTGTTTTTT.

The rearrangement links TRBV20-1 to TRBJ2-3; D uncertain. Germline values: CDR1 DFQATT, CDR2 SNEGSKA (reference sequence). The CDR3 sequence is 11 residues long. V was cut by 3 bases and J by 4 bases, with 5 bases left in between. CDR3 sequence (DNA): TGCAGTGCTAGTTTCGCAGATACGCAGTATTTT. This gives the protein CSASFADTQYF.